The rows below give T cell receptor beta chains drawn from one sample of a study of blood T cell repertoires in COVID-19. Data came from immunoSEQ multiplex PCR; TCRdb stores just in-frame clones and leaves some out. This table holds around 170,000 clones, around four fifths found once. Sequenced input: peripheral blood. The receptors here all came from a woman between 40 and 50 years old with acute or convalescent COVID-19. Both conserved end residues are part of each CDR3. A D gene is named only where the DNA matches it firmly. Clone size, where shown, is once, few, many, or a class for clones that have expanded.

J,V,D,size,CDR3,DNA
TRBJ2-3,TRBV19,TRBD2,-,CASSSGTSGRDSDTQYF,TGTGCCAGTAGTTCCGGGACTAGCGGGAGGGACTCAGATACGCAGTATTTT
TRBJ1-1,TRBV12-3/TRBV12-4,-,once,CASTGEGLTEAFF,TGTGCCAGCACCGGGGAGGGACTCACTGAAGCTTTCTTT
TRBJ1-4,TRBV6-6,-,-,CASSYSPGVGDEKLFF,TGTGCCAGCAGTTACTCACCAGGGGTTGGGGACGAAAAACTGTTTTTT
TRBJ2-5,TRBV13,TRBD1,-,CASSYRQGHGETQYF,TGTGCCAGCAGCTACAGACAGGGGCATGGGGAGACCCAGTACTTC
TRBJ2-7,TRBV27,TRBD1,-,CASSPGTATYEQYF,TGTGCCAGCAGTCCCGGGACAGCCACCTACGAGCAGTACTTC
TRBJ2-7,TRBV6-5,-,-,CATRQDYLYEQYF,TGTGCCACCAGGCAGGACTACCTCTACGAGCAGTACTTC
TRBJ2-1,TRBV11-2,-,-,CASSLVISYNEQFF,TGTGCCAGCAGCCTAGTAATCTCCTACAATGAGCAGTTCTTC
TRBJ2-7,TRBV19,TRBD1,-,CASSISPGTGLYEQYF,TGTGCCAGTAGTATATCGCCAGGGACAGGGCTCTACGAGCAGTACTTC
TRBJ2-1,TRBV5-1,TRBD2,-,CASSIRLAGEREQFF,TGCGCCAGCAGCATCCGACTAGCGGGGGAACGTGAGCAGTTCTTC
TRBJ2-1,TRBV18,TRBD2,-,CASSPAGVSYNEQFF,TGTGCCAGCTCACCAGCGGGGGTCTCCTACAATGAGCAGTTCTTC
TRBJ2-1,TRBV4-1,TRBD2,-,CASSLRTSGDYNEQFF,TGCGCCAGCAGCCTTAGGACTAGCGGAGATTACAATGAGCAGTTCTTC
TRBJ1-6,TRBV14,TRBD1,-,CASSQKQGIYNSPLHF,TGTGCCAGCAGCCAGAAACAGGGGATCTATAATTCACCCCTCCACTTT
TRBJ2-1,TRBV27,-,-,CATDRLVSSYNEQFF,TGTGCCACCGATCGACTAGTTAGCTCCTACAATGAGCAGTTCTTC
TRBJ2-7,TRBV11-2,-,-,CASSLQTGSYEQYF,TGTGCCAGCAGCTTACAGACAGGATCCTACGAGCAGTACTTC
TRBJ2-2,TRBV4-1,TRBD2,-,CASSQGGVTSGTGELFF,TGCGCCAGCAGCCAAGGCGGAGTGACTAGCGGGACCGGGGAGCTGTTTTTT
TRBJ1-2,TRBV28,-,-,CASSFLFRTDYGYTF,TGTGCCAGCAGTTTTCTCTTCAGGACAGACTATGGCTACACCTTC
TRBJ2-7,TRBV7-9,-,many,CASSSDITFSYEQYF,TGTGCCAGCAGCTCTGACATCACTTTCTCCTACGAGCAGTACTTC
TRBJ2-7,TRBV4-1,-,-,CASSQEYNRAYEQYF,TGCGCCAGCAGCCAAGAGTATAACAGAGCCTACGAGCAGTACTTC
TRBJ2-3,TRBV29-1,-,-,CSVDGPGGTDTQYF,TGCAGCGTTGATGGGCCGGGGGGCACAGATACGCAGTATTTT
TRBJ1-2,TRBV6-5,TRBD1,few,CASSSATGDAGYTF,TGTGCCAGCAGTTCGGCGACAGGGGATGCTGGCTACACCTTC
TRBJ1-5,TRBV28,-,-,CASSLPLTGYQPQHF,TGTGCCAGCAGTTTACCTTTAACAGGGTATCAGCCCCAGCATTTT
TRBJ2-5,TRBV5-8,-,-,CASYHGTVAEETQYF,TGTGCCAGCTACCACGGGACGGTAGCGGAAGAGACCCAGTACTTC
TRBJ1-6,TRBV27,-,-,CASSSGQNNSPLHF,TGTGCCAGCAGTTCCGGACAGAATAATTCACCCCTCCACTTT
TRBJ1-1,TRBV28,TRBD1,-,CASNPGQGNTEAFF,TGTGCCAGCAACCCGGGACAGGGGAACACTGAAGCTTTCTTT
TRBJ1-2,TRBV7-3,-,-,CASSLIRTDGYTF,TGTGCCAGCAGCTTAATCCGGACAGATGGCTACACCTTC
TRBJ1-4,TRBV5-6,-,-,CASSRTAFNEKLFF,TGTGCCAGCAGCCGGACAGCTTTTAATGAAAAACTGTTTTTT
TRBJ2-1,TRBV7-9,-,-,CASSLGAYNEQFF,TGTGCCAGCAGCTTAGGAGCGTACAATGAGCAGTTCTTC
TRBJ2-7,TRBV30,-,-,CAREEGYEQYF,TGTGCCCGAGAAGAGGGCTACGAGCAGTACTTC
TRBJ2-7,TRBV27,-,-,CASRPLQGHEQYF,TGTGCCAGCAGGCCTCTCCAGGGCCACGAGCAGTACTTC
TRBJ1-1,TRBV27,TRBD1,-,CASSVRDRAVGTEAFF,TGTGCCAGCAGTGTCCGGGACAGGGCAGTTGGCACTGAAGCTTTCTTT
TRBJ2-5,TRBV6-1,-,once,CASSEAIQETQYF,TGTGCCAGCAGTGAAGCTATACAAGAGACCCAGTACTTC
TRBJ2-4,TRBV11-2,-,-,CASSLLQGGNNIQYF,TGTGCCAGCAGCTTATTACAGGGGGGGAACAACATTCAGTACTTC
TRBJ2-1,TRBV19,TRBD2,-,CASSLLAGGTYEQFF,TGTGCCAGTAGTCTTCTTGCGGGAGGGACCTATGAGCAGTTCTTC
TRBJ1-2,TRBV10-3,TRBD1,-,CAIKAQGTYGYTF,TGTGCCATCAAAGCACAGGGGACCTATGGCTACACCTTC
TRBJ1-2,TRBV7-2,TRBD1,-,CASSLRMDRGLIYGYTF,TGTGCCAGCAGCTTAAGGATGGACAGGGGGCTCATCTATGGCTACACCTTC
TRBJ2-3,TRBV24-1,TRBD2,-,CATSDPGLAGAVTDTQYF,TGTGCCACCAGTGATCCGGGACTAGCGGGGGCCGTCACAGATACGCAGTATTTT
TRBJ2-7,TRBV6-1,-,-,CASSEAAGGTAYEQYF,TGTGCCAGCAGTGAAGCCGCTGGAGGGACCGCCTACGAGCAGTACTTC